The 4 T cell receptor beta chains below come from one sample, sequenced in a study of cytomegalovirus exposure and HLA in healthy donors. PCR primers comprised 60 Vbeta and 13 Jbeta primers. Assay used: immunoSEQ multiplex PCR; TCRdb lists only in-frame clones, some missing. This sample yields 150,000 to 200,000 clones, of which around 84% are seen a single time; about 1.7% belongs to the top ten. Sequencing was done on a sample of PBMCs. These receptors were obtained from a woman younger than 35 in good health and CMV-seronegative.

The CDR3 DNA reads TGCAGCGTCCAAGCGGGGCCCTACGAGCAGTACTTC. Translated, it gives CSVQAGPYEQYF. The chain has TRBV29-1 and TRBJ2-7; 7 nucleotides match TRBD2. J was trimmed by 2 bases and V by 6 bases; bases with no gene match: 4. Germline V CDR1 and CDR2: SQVTM, ANQGSEA. The CDR3 loop spans 12 amino acids.

This sequence joins TRBV5-1 and TRBJ2-2; 7 nucleotides agree with TRBD2. Germline CDR1 reads SGHRS; CDR2 reads YFSETQ. CDR3 length equals 16 residues. The V segment lost 0 bases and the J segment 2 bases; nucleotides outside the gene matches: 4. CDR3 sequence: CASSLGGLQNTGELFF. The CDR3 DNA sequence: TGCGCCAGCAGCTTGGGGGGACTACAAAACACCGGGGAGCTGTTTTTT.

This chain links TRBV9 with TRBJ1-2; D is ambiguous. This CDR3 has 15 amino acids. CDR1 is SGDLS, CDR2 YYNGEE, per germline. V dropped 3 bases and J dropped 3 bases, with 15 bases sitting between them. The CDR3 loop is CASSAIPDTDYGYTF. CDR3 nucleotide sequence: TGTGCCAGCAGCGCCATACCTGACACGGACTATGGCTACACCTTC.

The gene calls are TRBV6-6 and TRBJ2-3; D unclear. Trimming removed 6 bases at V and 0 bases at J, with 4 bases between. The germline CDR1 and CDR2 sequences are MNHNY and SVGAGI (reference sequence). The CDR3 totals 12 residues. CDR3 nucleotides: TGTGCCAGCAGATCTAGCACAGATACGCAGTATTTT. Its translation is CASRSSTDTQYF.